Below, one TCR beta chain is given with its context. This clonotype has more than one count but fewer than ten. This receptor's antigen is unknown. Per-nucleotide qualities are absent, and no much larger clonotype sits a single base away. The record originates from a study of identical twins (dated by TCRdb to about 2016). The study in broad terms: The study deep-sequenced TCR alpha and beta repertoires from monozygotic twins, unrelated adults of various ages and cord blood to test whether fetal clonotypes persist. To rule out contamination, the twin experiments were replicated at different times with different library preparation protocols.

V is clipped by 0 bases and J by 7 bases, and the sequence between their germline boundaries is 7 bases long. Its CDR3 holds 13 amino acids, cysteine through phenylalanine. Only CDR3 DNA remains: 39 bases, in frame from the first base. For CDR1 and CDR2, the germline V gene lists SNHLY and FYNNEI. Libraries were made using 5' RACE. Sequenced using an Illumina HiSeq 2000. Template switching added a universal primer binding site, and the final cDNA carried a unique molecular identifier that allowed TCR cDNA molecules to be counted accurately. Specific primers in the conserved constant-segment region were used to synthesize first-strand cDNA for TCR alpha and beta chains. To control for contamination, every cDNA library carried two barcodes: a SMART-Mk sample barcode plus Illumina barcodes. TruSeq adapter sequences, together with Illumina sample barcodes, were added in two successive PCR steps. TCR alpha and beta cDNA libraries were sequenced on the Illumina HiSeq platform with custom primers. The published analysis was carried out like this. Raw reads were processed with MiGEC to extract unique molecular identifiers, and MiXCR was used to determine CDR3 positions. Recombination models were inferred per individual with the repgenHMM and IGoR tools using an EM algorithm. Shared clonotype analysis was performed with the tcR package in R, normalizing sharing by the product of cloneset sizes. Out-of-frame nonproductive sequences were analyzed to study raw recombination free of thymic and clonal selection effects. The public reads were reanalyzed by TCRdb: fastp trimming at Q25, MiXCR alignment, in-frame beta chains only. Records with the same CDR3 protein are collapsed into one entry carrying the most frequent genes and DNA. The V and J calls and clone size are TCRdb's, not the authors'. The table for this sample lists a few hundred thousand distinct CDR3 sequences; 14% of them were counted only once. In total, the top ten clones hold approximately 0.98% of the sample.

All donors were healthy Caucasians. Three pairs of female monozygotic twins, all aged 18 to 29 years, were included in the twin cohort. Positive isolation kits from Invitrogen were used to isolate the CD4+ and CD8+ T cell populations. Summary of the overall study and its limitations: The excess sharing between twins in beta out-of-frame sequences was weaker because fewer shared sequences reduced the signal-to-noise ratio. Recombination models systematically underestimated out-of-frame TCR alpha sharing in monozygotic twins but agreed with sharing between unrelated individuals. Because the same donors could not be followed over many years, the conclusions relied on cross-sectional statistical analysis. Zero-insertion analyses could be partly confounded by invariant T cells such as MAIT and iNKT, although diverse VJ usage argued against such confounding for most clonotypes. Compared with coincidental sharing between unrelated individuals, out-of-frame TCR alpha sequences shared between twins had an excess of sequences with low generation probability. Fewer insertions were carried by abundant cord blood beta clonotypes, a similar but weaker trend appeared in young adult naive repertoires, and no such trend appeared in memory repertoires.

The sample was also reused in another study, on yellow fever vaccine responses in identical twins. According to the second study: The authors reported that the T cell response to vaccination in identical twins appeared partly convergent and partly personalized. Focusing on identical twins, the study followed the T cell clones that responded to the vaccine, and did so with precision.

The rearrangement combines TRBV2 with TRBJ2-4; no confident D gene assignment can be made. This clonotype was obtained from a woman between 18 and 29 years old in good health. The sequencing sample was made of CD4+ T cells sorted from blood. In nucleotides, the sequence is TGTGCCAGCAGTGAAGCACCTCCCAACATTCAGTACTTC. Translated, it gives CASSEAPPNIQYF.